A single sample gave rise to the 22 T cell receptor beta chains below, sequenced in a study of blood T cell repertoires in COVID-19. TCRdb's table, derived via immunoSEQ multiplex PCR, lists solely in-frame clones and lacks some. Of fewer than 350,000 clones listed, approximately 83% were seen once; the top ten hold 2% to 2.5%. The source material was peripheral blood. These receptors came from a woman under 40 who had recovered from COVID-19.

A remark on this clone: An end of the junction does not agree with germline; a read error may underlie this. This sequence joins TRBV7-7 and TRBJ2-5, with D hard to call. The CDR3 covers 15 residues. The germline CDR1 and CDR2 sequences are SSHAT and FNYEAQ (reference sequence). The CDR3 DNA reads as TGTGCTAGCAGCCTGACCAACGGAGAGCAAGAGACCCAGTACTTC. The encoded protein is CASSLTNGEQETQYF.

The CDR3 DNA reads as TGTGCCAGCAGTTTAGTCAGAAACGAGCAGTACTTC. Translation gives CASSLVRNEQYF. The V gene is TRBV12-3 or TRBV12-4, the J gene TRBJ2-7; D unclear. The length of the CDR3 is 12 residues. V dropped 1 base and J dropped 5 bases, with 6 bases sitting between them.

The chain links TRBV5-6 to TRBJ1-1; D unresolved. There are 14 residues in the CDR3. V shed 0 bases and J shed 4 bases, with 10 bases lying between them. From germline, CDR1 is SGHDT and CDR2 YYEEEE. The CDR3 coding sequence is TGTGCCAGCAGCTTGGGGCAGGTCGGCACTGAAGCTTTCTTT. It is translated as CASSLGQVGTEAFF.

The chain uses TRBV6-5 and TRBJ2-7, with 7 bases that match TRBD2. Looked up from germline, CDR1 is MNHEY and CDR2 is SVGAGI. V shed 8 bases and J 2 bases; nucleotides not matched to a gene: 3. The CDR3 extends over 12 amino acids. CDR3 DNA: TGTGCCAGCGATGGGAGGGCCTACGAGCAGTACTTC. As protein: CASDGRAYEQYF.

The rearrangement uses TRBV9 and TRBJ1-6; 10 nucleotides align to TRBD1. The CDR3 is 14 amino acids. In germline, CDR1 is SGDLS, CDR2 YYNGEE. The V gene end was trimmed by 3 bases and the J gene end by 8 bases; junction bases not matched to a gene: 2. In DNA, the CDR3 is TGTGCCAGCAGCGGACAGGGGGCTGATTCACCCCTCCACTTT. Translating gives CASSGQGADSPLHF. The full variable domain, rest sourced from reference TRBV9 and TRBJ1-6, is DSGVTQTPKHLITATGQRVTLRCSPRSGDLSVYWYQQSLDQGLQFLIQYYNGEERAKGNILERFSAQQFPDLHSELNLSSLELGDSALYFCASSGQGADSPLHFGNGTRLTVT.

V gene TRBV5-4 combines with J gene TRBJ2-7, with 8 bases that match TRBD1. The length of the CDR3 is 13 residues. With 3 bases clipped from V and 7 bases from J, the junction kept 6 bases outside the gene matches. CDR1 is SGHNT, CDR2 YYREEE, per germline (reference sequence). The CDR3 DNA is TGTGCCAGCAGCTCCAGGGGGCAGAGGGAGCAGTACTTC. Residues: CASSSRGQREQYF.

The V gene is TRBV5-1, the J gene TRBJ2-3, with D hard to call. CDR3 length: 14 amino acids. The V gene lost 1 base and the J gene lost 2 bases, with 8 bases spanning the gap. Germline lookup yields CDR1 SGHRS and CDR2 YFSETQ. CDR3: CASSLYADTDTQYF. The DNA for the CDR3 is TGCGCCAGCAGCTTGTATGCAGACACAGATACGCAGTATTTT.

J is TRBJ2-7 and V is TRBV27; D not certain. The V and J ends lost 4 bases and 6 bases respectively, with 13 bases between them. Looked up from germline, CDR1 is MNHEY and CDR2 is SMNVEV (reference sequence). The length of the CDR3 is 13 residues. The CDR3 region has the DNA TGTGCCAGCAGTTCCTCCTCGTGGGCCGAGCAGTACTTC. This encodes CASSSSSWAEQYF.

The V call is TRBV7-9, the J call TRBJ1-2, with a possible D match to TRBD1 (6 bases). The V end was cut by 4 bases, the J end by 8 bases, with 17 bases between. This CDR3 contains 14 residues. CDR1 SEHNR and CDR2 FQNEAQ come from the germline V gene (reference sequence). For the CDR3, the DNA is TGTGCCAGCAGCTCCGACACAGGGACGGTCGGCTACACCTTC. Residues: CASSSDTGTVGYTF. Based on the CDR3 plus reference TRBV7-9 and TRBJ1-2, the full variable domain is DTGVSQNPRHKITKRGQNVTFRCDPISEHNRLYWYRQTLGQGPEFLTYFQNEAQLEKSRLLSDRFSAERPKGSFSTLEIQRTEQGDSAMYLCASSSDTGTVGYTFGSGTRLTVV.

The chain combines TRBV27 with TRBJ2-2, with 13 nucleotides matching TRBD2. Germline CDR1 and CDR2: MNHEY and SMNVEV (reference sequence). The CDR3 length is 19 residues. V gave up 6 bases and J gave up 7 bases; unmatched junction bases: 17. The CDR3 nucleotides read TGTGCCAGCAGACGGGAACTAGCGGGAGGGCCCTGGAAGGTCGGGGAGCTGTTTTTT. It specifies CASRRELAGGPWKVGELFF.

This rearrangement joins TRBV7-9 to TRBJ2-7; the D gene is possibly TRBD1 (6 bases). Trimming pared 5 bases from V and 2 bases from J, leaving 13 bases between. Per germline, CDR1 SEHNR and CDR2 FQNEAQ (reference sequence). CDR3 length equals 14 residues. CDR3 DNA sequence: TGTGCCAGCAGCCTGGACAGCGACACCTACGAGCAGTACTTC. Amino acids: CASSLDSDTYEQYF.

The gene calls are TRBV5-4 and TRBJ2-7; 8 nucleotides agree with TRBD1. The CDR3 runs 15 residues. Germline assignment: CDR1 SGHNT and CDR2 YYREEE (reference sequence). The ends lost 3 bases at V and 6 bases at J; junction bases unmatched: 11. The CDR3 region has the DNA TGTGCCAGCAGCTCCGCGGCAGGGGGCCTCATCGAGCAGTACTTC. Amino acids: CASSSAAGGLIEQYF.

With respect to this clone: This CDR3 is also generated by other DNA sequences in the sample. The chain joins TRBV4-1 to TRBJ2-3; TRBD2 matches 7 bases. After removal of 1 base from V and 3 bases from J, the junction contained 1 base not matched to a gene. The CDR3 is made up of 14 amino acids. Germline values: CDR1 MGHRA, CDR2 YSYEKL. This CDR3 reads CASSQVRGTDTQYF. The CDR3 coding sequence is TGCGCCAGCAGCCAAGTGCGGGGGACAGATACGCAGTATTTT.

The chain has TRBV2 and TRBJ2-3, with 8 bases lining up with TRBD2. CDR3 length equals 13 residues. J was trimmed by 2 bases and V by 9 bases; bases with no gene match: 4. In germline, CDR1 is SNHLY, CDR2 FYNNEI. Here the CDR3 DNA reads TGTGCCAGTCGGGGGGGCCTCACAGATACGCAGTATTTT. Translation: CASRGGLTDTQYF.

CDR3 loop: CASSRQGAGRADTQYF. The DNA for the CDR3 is TGTGCCAGCAGCAGACAGGGGGCCGGCAGGGCAGATACGCAGTATTTT. V usage is TRBV7-9 and J usage is TRBJ2-3; 10 nucleotides line up with TRBD1. The CDR3 has 16 residues. Germline CDR1 is SEHNR and CDR2 is FQNEAQ (reference sequence). The V segment lost 5 bases and the J segment 4 bases; nucleotides outside the gene matches: 9.

V usage is TRBV2 and J usage is TRBJ1-6; no clear D gene. Germline CDR1 SNHLY, CDR2 FYNNEI. This CDR3 region has 12 residues. V lost 7 bases to trimming and J lost 14 bases, with 15 bases between them. CDR3 in amino acids: CASTSGPLTLHF. The DNA of the CDR3 is TGTGCCAGCACCTCTGGGCCTTTGACCCTCCACTTT.

V gene TRBV6-1 combines with J gene TRBJ1-6; D unclear. Trimming pared 3 bases from V and 7 bases from J, leaving 16 bases between. There are 16 residues in the CDR3. Germline assignment: CDR1 MNHNS and CDR2 SASEGT. CDR3 DNA: TGTGCCAGCAGTGATCCGAGGGCCTCTCGGAATTCACCCCTCCACTTT. This gives the protein CASSDPRASRNSPLHF.

This clone appeared a single time. This chain uses TRBV6-4 with TRBJ1-2; TRBD1 is a possible D gene (6 bases). The germline gives CDR1 MRHNA, CDR2 SNTAGT. Trimming removed 1 base from V and 5 bases from J, with 17 bases in between. The CDR3 runs 16 residues. CDR3 region: CASSDFGGLRPYGYTF. CDR3 DNA sequence: TGTGCCAGCAGTGACTTTGGGGGCCTCCGTCCTTATGGCTACACCTTC.

The chain employs TRBV7-3 and TRBJ2-1; perhaps TRBD1 as D (5 bases). In germline, CDR1 is SGHTA, CDR2 FQGTGA. Trimming shortened V by 0 bases and J by 3 bases, and 6 bases separated the two germline ends. This CDR3 region has 14 residues. CDR3 DNA: TGTGCCAGCAGCTTAACGGGGCGCTACAATGAGCAGTTCTTC. Translation gives CASSLTGRYNEQFF.

The chain recombines TRBV6-2 or TRBV6-3 with TRBJ1-2; 9 nucleotides align to TRBD1. J lost 6 bases, V lost 1 base, and 6 bases had no gene match. The CDR3 has 15 residues. The germline gives CDR1 MNHEY, CDR2 SVGEGT. The CDR3 reads CASSYFPGQGHGYTF. The CDR3, as DNA: TGTGCCAGCAGTTACTTCCCGGGACAGGGCCATGGCTACACCTTC.

The J gene is TRBJ1-1, the V gene TRBV5-6; D is unresolved. The germline CDR1 and CDR2 sequences are SGHDT and YYEEEE. V gave up 1 base and J gave up 0 bases, with 4 bases separating them. The CDR3 length is 13 residues. CDR3 sequence reads: CASSLNLNTEAFF. The CDR3 DNA sequence: TGTGCCAGCAGCTTGAACTTGAACACTGAAGCTTTCTTT.

This rearrangement joins TRBV27 to TRBJ2-7; possible D gene TRBD1, 6 bases. CDR1 is MNHEY and CDR2 is SMNVEV in the germline V gene (reference sequence). Trimming took 0 bases from V and 5 from J, leaving 23 bases between them. The CDR3 covers 18 residues. The chain's CDR3 is CASSLSHPRDIVNHEQYF. The CDR3 region has the DNA TGTGCCAGCAGTTTATCCCACCCCCGGGACATAGTTAACCACGAGCAGTACTTC.